This is a list of T cell receptor beta chains from one sample in a study of blood T cell repertoires in COVID-19. Produced via immunoSEQ multiplex PCR; TCRdb's table is partial and in-frame only. This table holds 200,000 or so clones, about 88% found once. The specimen sequenced was PBMCs or T cells enriched from blood (not recorded which). These receptors all come from a woman aged 25 to 39 who had recovered from COVID-19. Both conserved end residues are part of each CDR3. Each record gives: CDR3 DNA, CDR3 protein, clone size, V gene, D gene, J gene. D genes are given only for firm matches. Clone size is given for some rows only: seen once, a few or many times, or a class if the clone is expanded.

DNA: TGTGCCAGCAGCTTAGGGCGGACAGGGTATGAGGAAAACACCATATATTTT
CDR3: CASSLGRTGYEENTIYF
size: -
V: TRBV7-9
D: TRBD1
J: TRBJ1-3

DNA: TGTGCCAGCAGCCAAGGCGGGGGGTCAGGTAGGAGTCAGCCCCAGCATTTT
CDR3: CASSQGGGSGRSQPQHF
size: -
V: TRBV3-1/TRBV3-2
D: -
J: TRBJ1-5

DNA: TGTGCCAGCAGTGTGCCGGGACAGGGGCAGGAAAAACTGTTTTTT
CDR3: CASSVPGQGQEKLFF
size: once
V: TRBV28
D: TRBD1
J: TRBJ1-4

DNA: TGCGCCAGCAGATCCGCCGGGACACAATTCTATGGCTACACCTTC
CDR3: CASRSAGTQFYGYTF
size: -
V: TRBV10-2
D: -
J: TRBJ1-2

DNA: TGTGCCAGCAGACAGAACACTGAAGCTTTCTTT
CDR3: CASRQNTEAFF
size: -
V: TRBV27
D: -
J: TRBJ1-1

DNA: TGCGCCAGCAGCCAAGGACAGGGGTGGGAGCAGTACTTC
CDR3: CASSQGQGWEQYF
size: -
V: TRBV4-3
D: TRBD1
J: TRBJ2-7

DNA: TGTGCCAGTAGTATAGGGCAGGGAAACACTGAAGCTTTCTTT
CDR3: CASSIGQGNTEAFF
size: -
V: TRBV19
D: -
J: TRBJ1-1

DNA: TGTGCCAGCAGTCCACGAGGAGGGCCCGGTCAGCCCCAGCATTTT
CDR3: CASSPRGGPGQPQHF
size: -
V: TRBV25-1
D: -
J: TRBJ1-5

DNA: TGTGCTAGTGGTCCCATCCGGGACACCTTGAACACTGAAGCTTTCTTT
CDR3: CASGPIRDTLNTEAFF
size: once
V: TRBV12-5
D: -
J: TRBJ1-1

DNA: TGTGCCAGCAGCAGGGGGATCTATGGCTACACCTTC
CDR3: CASSRGIYGYTF
size: few
V: TRBV14
D: -
J: TRBJ1-2

DNA: TGTGCCAGCAGCCCCCGGGCAGGGGTCTACAATGAGCAGTTCTTC
CDR3: CASSPRAGVYNEQFF
size: -
V: TRBV13
D: -
J: TRBJ2-1

DNA: TGTGCCACCTACCGACAGGGGGGAAATACGCAGTATTTT
CDR3: CATYRQGGNTQYF
size: -
V: TRBV27
D: TRBD1
J: TRBJ2-3

DNA: TGTGCCAGCAGTATCCGGACAGGGTCTGGCTACACCTTC
CDR3: CASSIRTGSGYTF
size: -
V: TRBV12-3/TRBV12-4
D: TRBD1
J: TRBJ1-2

DNA: TGTGCCAGCAGCCTTATGTCCTCGGCCTACAATGAGCAGTTCTTC
CDR3: CASSLMSSAYNEQFF
size: -
V: TRBV5-6
D: -
J: TRBJ2-1

DNA: TGTGCCAGCAGCCCCGGGACTAGCGGGGGTGATACGCAGTATTTT
CDR3: CASSPGTSGGDTQYF
size: -
V: TRBV27
D: TRBD2
J: TRBJ2-3

DNA: TGTGCCACCCGGACTAGCGGGGGGGCCGCTGAGCAGTTCTTC
CDR3: CATRTSGGAAEQFF
size: once
V: TRBV6-4
D: TRBD2
J: TRBJ2-1

DNA: TGTGCCAGCAGCTTAGTCGCAGGGGGCGCTATGGGCTACACCTTC
CDR3: CASSLVAGGAMGYTF
size: -
V: TRBV7-2
D: TRBD1
J: TRBJ1-2

DNA: TGTGCCAGTAGTGCTGGACAGGGTGCCTACAATGAGCAGTTCTTC
CDR3: CASSAGQGAYNEQFF
size: once
V: TRBV19
D: TRBD1
J: TRBJ2-1